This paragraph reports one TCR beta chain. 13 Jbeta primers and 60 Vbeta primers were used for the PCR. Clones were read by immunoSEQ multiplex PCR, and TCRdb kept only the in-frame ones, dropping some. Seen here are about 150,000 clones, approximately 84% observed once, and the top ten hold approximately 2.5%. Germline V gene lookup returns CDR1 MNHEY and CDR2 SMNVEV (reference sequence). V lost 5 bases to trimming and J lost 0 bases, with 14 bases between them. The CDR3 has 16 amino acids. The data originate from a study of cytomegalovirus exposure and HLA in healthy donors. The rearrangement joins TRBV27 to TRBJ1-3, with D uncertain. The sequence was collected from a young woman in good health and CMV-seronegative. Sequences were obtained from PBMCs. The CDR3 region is CASSPWRAHSGNTIYF. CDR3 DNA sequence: TGTGCCAGCAGTCCCTGGAGGGCGCACTCTGGAAACACCATATATTTT.